This T cell receptor beta chain was captured in a study of sequential checkpoint blockade in melanoma. The treatment here: randomized to nivolumab then ipilimumab (arm A) or the reverse (arm B). V dropped 1 base and J dropped 5; count of bases not matched to a gene: 11. The CDR3 totals 17 residues. The germline gives CDR1 LGHNA, CDR2 YNFKEQ. Profiled with immunoSEQ multiplex PCR; TCRdb holds only in-frame clones, not every one. The table lists about 14,000 clones, under 65% of them singletons. The V and J genes are TRBV4-2 and TRBJ2-5; 9 bases align to TRBD2. Specimen: CD8+ T cells sorted from blood (inferred from file names), collected from a patient given nivolumab and ipilimumab in sequence. The TCR was taken from a human donor with melanoma. CDR3: CASSQGSRGGVSETQYF. For the CDR3, the DNA is TGTGCCAGCAGCCAAGGCTCGCGGGGGGGAGTTTCGGAGACCCAGTACTTC.